A selection of T cell receptor beta chains follows, all from one sample in a study of cytomegalovirus exposure and HLA in healthy donors. Clones were read by immunoSEQ multiplex PCR, and TCRdb kept only the in-frame ones, dropping some. The sample has 150,000 or so clones; approximately 80% are singletons. Sequences were obtained from PBMCs. The receptor set was obtained from a man aged 35-49 years in good health and CMV-seropositive. Both conserved end residues are part of each CDR3. Each record gives: J gene, D gene, clone size, V gene, CDR3 protein, CDR3 DNA. A D gene is named only where the DNA matches it firmly. Rows give clone size only sometimes, using once, few, many, or a class for an expanded clone.

>TRBJ2-7|NA|NA|TRBV27
CASSLLPDYEQYF
TGTGCCAGCAGTTTATTACCAGACTACGAGCAGTACTTC
>TRBJ2-3|TRBD1|NA|TRBV11-3
CASSLYRGDTQYF
TGTGCCAGCAGCTTATACAGGGGGGATACGCAGTATTTT
>TRBJ2-3|NA|NA|TRBV6-5
CAAQRGRTADTQYF
TGTGCCGCACAACGGGGGAGGACCGCAGATACGCAGTATTTT
>TRBJ1-4|NA|NA|TRBV5-1
CASSLGRVNEKLFF
TGCGCCAGCAGCTTGGGTAGAGTCAATGAAAAACTGTTTTTT
>TRBJ2-1|TRBD2|once|TRBV2
CASSEERGSYNEQFF
TGTGCCAGCAGTGAAGAGCGGGGCTCCTACAATGAGCAGTTCTTC
>TRBJ2-7|TRBD1|NA|TRBV19
CASSRQGDTPYEQYF
TGTGCCAGTAGTAGGCAGGGGGATACCCCCTACGAGCAGTACTTC
>TRBJ2-7|NA|NA|TRBV2
CASSTEREWGGSYEQYF
TGTGCCAGCAGTACAGAACGGGAGTGGGGAGGCTCCTACGAGCAGTACTTC
>TRBJ2-7|TRBD2|NA|TRBV9
CASSVGGREIPGDGEQYF
TGTGCCAGCAGCGTAGGGGGGAGGGAGATTCCGGGGGACGGGGAGCAGTACTTC
>TRBJ1-1|NA|NA|TRBV6-1
CASRTRTEAFF
TGTGCCAGCAGGACCAGGACTGAAGCTTTCTTT
>TRBJ2-7|TRBD2|NA|TRBV7-2
CASSVQLAGGGEQYF
TGTGCCAGCAGCGTCCAACTAGCGGGAGGCGGCGAGCAGTACTTC
>TRBJ1-2|NA|few|TRBV11-3
CASSKIQPPHYGYTF
TGTGCCAGCAGCAAAATACAGCCCCCGCACTATGGCTACACCTTC
>TRBJ2-3|TRBD2|NA|TRBV7-9
CASSLQTSGLNTDTQYF
TGTGCCAGCAGCCTCCAGACTAGCGGGTTAAACACAGATACGCAGTATTTT
>TRBJ1-1|NA|once|TRBV29-1
CSVESGADTEAFF
TGCAGCGTTGAAAGTGGGGCAGACACTGAAGCTTTCTTT
>TRBJ2-1|NA|few|TRBV28
CASGGGGTSYNEQFF
TGTGCCAGCGGAGGGGGCGGGACATCCTACAATGAGCAGTTCTTC
>TRBJ2-7|TRBD1|NA|TRBV19
CASSYLQGAPYEQYF
TGTGCCAGTAGTTACCTACAGGGGGCCCCCTACGAGCAGTACTTC
>TRBJ2-2|NA|NA|TRBV18
CASSSKNTGELFF
TGTGCCAGCTCGTCTAAAAACACCGGGGAGCTGTTTTTT
>TRBJ2-5|NA|NA|TRBV30
CAWSVAASKETQYF
TGTGCCTGGAGTGTGGCGGCATCGAAAGAGACCCAGTACTTC
>TRBJ1-2|NA|NA|TRBV19
CASSISGLFYGYTF
TGTGCCAGTAGTATCTCAGGACTTTTCTATGGCTACACCTTC
>TRBJ2-1|TRBD2|NA|TRBV6-6
CASSYSQSGGYNEQFF
TGTGCCAGCAGTTACTCGCAGTCCGGGGGGTACAATGAGCAGTTCTTC
>TRBJ2-2|NA|NA|TRBV7-9
CASSAQGAGELFF
TGTGCCAGCAGCGCACAGGGCGCCGGGGAGCTGTTTTTT
>TRBJ2-1|NA|NA|TRBV4-1
CAGSPPYKNEQFF
TGCGCCGGCAGCCCTCCTTACAAAAATGAGCAGTTCTTC
>TRBJ2-2|TRBD2|NA|TRBV6-1
CATGTSGFVGELFF
TGTGCCACCGGGACTAGCGGGTTCGTCGGGGAGCTGTTTTTT
>TRBJ1-1|NA|NA|TRBV2
CASRYLSQGFYGTEAFF
TGTGCCAGCAGGTACCTTTCTCAGGGATTCTACGGGACTGAAGCTTTCTTT
>TRBJ1-2|NA|NA|TRBV7-2
CASIKNYGYTF
TGTGCCAGCATAAAAAACTATGGCTACACCTTC
>TRBJ2-7|TRBD1|NA|TRBV29-1
CSVRTGDEQYF
TGCAGCGTCCGGACAGGGGACGAGCAGTACTTC
>TRBJ2-1|NA|few|TRBV25-1
CASSEFRGIEQFF
TGTGCCAGCAGTGAATTTCGGGGGATTGAGCAGTTCTTC
>TRBJ2-5|NA|NA|TRBV29-1
CSAIPQGTQYF
TGCAGCGCCATACCACAGGGGACCCAGTACTTC
>TRBJ2-1|TRBD2|few|TRBV7-6
CASSLVGRGLAGNEQFF
TGTGCCAGCAGCTTAGTCGGGCGGGGACTAGCGGGAAATGAGCAGTTCTTC
>TRBJ2-7|TRBD1|NA|TRBV7-2
CASSATRGLEQYF
TGTGCCAGCAGCGCAACGAGGGGGCTCGAGCAGTACTTC